The 28 T cell receptor beta chains reported below all come from one sample, sequenced in a study of Ad26.COV2.S vaccination and SARS-CoV-2 variants. Using immunoSEQ multiplex PCR, the repertoire was profiled, and TCRdb retains in-frame clones only, with some absent. The sample records roughly 680,000 clones, more than 80% being singletons. Treatment: about 20 received Ad26.COV2.S at low or high dose, single or two shots; 5 received placebo; per-sample allocation not given. Sampling was performed 63 days after the first vaccine or placebo injection. Sequencing used peripheral blood, obtained in a trial of Ad26.COV2.S vaccine versus placebo. The receptors originated from a person aged 18-60 years who received the Ad26.COV2.S COVID-19 vaccine or a placebo.

The chain links TRBV29-1 to TRBJ2-7; 8 nucleotides match TRBD1. CDR1 SQVTM and CDR2 ANQGSEA come from the germline V gene. V was clipped by 4 bases and J by 2 bases; unmatched bases: 7. This CDR3 spans 14 amino acids. CDR3 DNA sequence: TGCAGCGTTGGAGGGCGGACAGGGACCTACGAGCAGTACTTC. Amino acids: CSVGGRTGTYEQYF.

The chain is built from TRBV24-1 and TRBJ1-5; TRBD1 is a possible D gene (6 bases). The germline V and J ends were trimmed by 7 bases and 5 bases, with 11 bases remaining between them. The CDR3 consists of 13 residues. Per the germline V gene, CDR1 is KGHDR and CDR2 is SFDVKD. The CDR3 sequence is CATRGGQDQPQHF. As DNA, the CDR3 is TGTGCCACCAGGGGGGGGCAAGATCAGCCCCAGCATTTT.

The chain links TRBV5-1 to TRBJ1-6; D call uncertain. The CDR3 totals 17 residues. The germline CDR1 and CDR2 sequences are SGHRS and YFSETQ. The germline V and J ends were trimmed by 4 bases and 0 bases, with 14 bases remaining between them. DNA for the CDR3: TGCGCCAGCAGCGAGACCGGGTTGAGCTCCTATAATTCACCCCTCCACTTT. This translates into CASSETGLSSYNSPLHF.

This clone was recorded once. This rearrangement joins TRBV11-3 to TRBJ2-1; either TRBD1 or TRBD2 may supply D (6 bases each). Germline CDR1 and CDR2: SGHNT and YENEEA. The CDR3 is 16 residues long. V was trimmed by 4 bases and J by 2 bases, leaving 15 bases between them. CDR3: CASSSTGGTTYNEQFF. The CDR3 coding sequence is TGTGCCAGCAGCTCTACCGGGGGCACTACCTACAATGAGCAGTTCTTC.

The chain carries TRBV6-5 and TRBJ2-1; D gene ambiguous. The CDR3 covers 13 residues. Looked up from germline, CDR1 is MNHEY and CDR2 is SVGAGI. V lost 2 bases, J lost 5 bases, and 7 bases lay in between. This chain's CDR3 is CASSYRPNNEQFF. Here the CDR3 DNA reads TGTGCCAGCAGTTACAGGCCCAACAATGAGCAGTTCTTC.

The chain links TRBV5-6 to TRBJ1-2, with TRBD1 matching over 7 bases. V shed 2 bases, J shed 7 bases, and the junction held 8 bases outside the gene matches. Per germline, CDR1 SGHDT and CDR2 YYEEEE. The CDR3 contains 14 residues. As DNA, the CDR3 is TGTGCCAGCAGCTTAGGACAGGTCACGGGTGGCTACACCTTC. The encoded protein is CASSLGQVTGGYTF.

The chain links TRBV19 to TRBJ1-2; 7 nucleotides match TRBD1. Germline CDR1 and CDR2: LNHDA and SQIVND (reference sequence). With 6 bases clipped from V and 8 bases from J, the junction kept 9 bases outside the gene matches. The CDR3 consists of 13 residues. CDR3 nucleotides: TGTGCCAGTAGCCTAACAGGGGAGGGCGGCTACACCTTC. The encoded protein is CASSLTGEGGYTF.

This clone was seen just once. The sample holds other DNA sequences that translate to the same CDR3. The V gene is TRBV27, the J gene TRBJ2-7; D is tentatively TRBD1 or TRBD2 (5 bases each). The ends were cut back, 2 bases at V and 3 bases at J, with 8 bases in the middle. The length of the CDR3 is 13 residues. The germline gives CDR1 MNHEY, CDR2 SMNVEV (reference sequence). The CDR3 protein is CASSLGAGYEQYF. The CDR3 DNA is TGTGCCAGCAGTTTAGGGGCGGGCTACGAGCAGTACTTC.

J is TRBJ2-6 and V is TRBV27; D gene unclear. The CDR3 sequence is 15 residues long. Per germline, CDR1 MNHEY and CDR2 SMNVEV (reference sequence). The V gene lost 3 bases and the J gene lost 0 bases, with 6 bases spanning the gap. The CDR3 here is CASSLTDSGANVLTF. DNA of the CDR3: TGTGCCAGCAGTTTGACGGACTCTGGGGCCAACGTCCTGACTTTC.

The rearrangement uses TRBV14 and TRBJ2-7, with unresolved D. This CDR3 region has 13 residues. In germline, CDR1 is SGHDN, CDR2 FVKESK. Trimming cost V 5 bases and J 8 bases, with 16 bases left between them. CDR3 amino acids: CASSSQRLGKQYF. CDR3 DNA: TGTGCCAGCAGCAGCCAACGTTTGGGGAAGCAGTACTTC.

This clone was detected once. The chain couples TRBV30 to TRBJ2-2; tentative D call: TRBD1 (5 bases). The CDR3 runs 15 residues. Germline CDR1 is GTSNPN and CDR2 is SVGIG (reference sequence). The V gene lost 0 bases and the J gene lost 6 bases, with 14 bases spanning the gap. For the CDR3, the DNA is TGTGCCTGGAGTGTTATTGTAAAAGGGGCCGGGGAGCTGTTTTTT. As protein: CAWSVIVKGAGELFF.

The chain combines TRBV7-3 with TRBJ2-6; 7 bases match TRBD1. Per germline, CDR1 SGHTA and CDR2 FQGTGA. The CDR3 length is 15 residues. J gave up 5 bases and V 5 bases, and 6 bases lay outside the gene matches. The CDR3 DNA reads as TGTGCCAGCAGCCCAAGACAGGGCCGGGCCAACGTCCTGACTTTC. Encoded protein: CASSPRQGRANVLTF. The full variable domain, with the rest looked up from reference TRBV7-3 and TRBJ2-6, is GAGVSQTPSNKVTEKGKYVELRCDPISGHTALYWYRQSLGQGPEFLIYFQGTGAADDSGLPNDRFFAVRPEGSVSTLKIQRTERGDSAVYLCASSPRQGRANVLTFGAGSRLTVL.

The chain links TRBV19 to TRBJ2-1; 10 positions agree with TRBD2. This CDR3 has 15 amino acids. Germline V gives CDR1 LNHDA, CDR2 SQIVND (reference sequence). V gave up 7 bases and J gave up 4 bases; unmatched junction bases: 7. CDR3 DNA: TGTGCCAGTAATCCCGGGACTAGCGCGTACAATGAGCAGTTCTTC. It specifies CASNPGTSAYNEQFF.

V usage is TRBV15 and J usage is TRBJ2-7, with no clear D. Germline-derived CDR1 and CDR2 are LNHNV and YYDKDF (reference sequence). Between the trimmed V and J ends, which lost 0 bases and 1 base, there was a span of 19 bases. The CDR3 is 18 amino acids. The chain's CDR3 is CATSRDVIRFGPSYEQYF. The CDR3 DNA sequence: TGTGCCACCAGCAGAGATGTGATAAGGTTTGGGCCGTCCTACGAGCAGTACTTC.

The V and J genes are TRBV6-2 or TRBV6-3 and TRBJ2-5; D call uncertain. Germline CDR1 and CDR2: MNHEY and SVGEGT. CDR3 size: 16 residues. Trimming cost V 6 bases and J 2 bases, with 19 bases left between them. DNA for the CDR3: TGTGCCAGCAGCCTCGAATGGCTTCACCGTCAAGAGACCCAGTACTTC. Amino acids: CASSLEWLHRQETQYF.

This chain connects TRBV5-6 to TRBJ1-2, with TRBD1 identical over 10 bases. Germline V gives CDR1 SGHDT, CDR2 YYEEEE. V shed 3 bases and J 5 bases; nucleotides not matched to a gene: 4. The CDR3 is 14 residues long. Here the CDR3 reads CASSYPGQGYGYTF. The CDR3 coding sequence is TGTGCCAGCAGCTACCCGGGACAGGGGTATGGCTACACCTTC.

The chain joins TRBV5-1 to TRBJ2-7; possibly TRBD1 or TRBD2 for D (5 bases each). This CDR3 is 13 amino acids long. Germline V gene sequence: CDR1 SGHRS, CDR2 YFSETQ. The germline V and J ends were trimmed by 7 bases and 4 bases, with 15 bases remaining between them. DNA for the CDR3: TGCGCCAGCGGATCCGGGACCACTTACGAGCAGTACTTC. This translates into CASGSGTTYEQYF.

V gene TRBV7-2 combines with J gene TRBJ1-6; 11 nucleotides line up with TRBD1. After removal of 5 bases from V and 6 bases from J, the junction contained 6 bases not matched to a gene. The CDR3 runs 16 residues. From germline, CDR1 is SGHTA and CDR2 FQGNSA. CDR3 in DNA: TGTGCCAGCAGCCCCGGGACAGGGGGTACTAATTCACCCCTCCACTTT. This codes for CASSPGTGGTNSPLHF.

The CDR3 sequence: CASSPDPGLAGETQYF. The CDR3 nucleotides read TGCGCCAGCAGCCCTGACCCGGGACTGGCGGGGGAGACCCAGTACTTC. The chain is built from TRBV5-1 and TRBJ2-5, with TRBD2 as a possible D gene (6 bases). V dropped 4 bases and J dropped 5 bases, with 21 bases sitting between them. The germline V gene encodes CDR1 SGHRS and CDR2 YFSETQ. The CDR3 runs 16 residues.

This chain links TRBV7-9 with TRBJ1-4; TRBD1 is a possible D gene (5 bases). The V gene lost 0 bases and the J gene lost 6 bases, with 11 bases spanning the gap. Germline CDR1 reads SEHNR; CDR2 reads FQNEAQ (reference sequence). The CDR3 has 15 residues. For the CDR3, the DNA is TGTGCCAGCAGCTTAGCGGAGGGGATCGATGAAAAACTGTTTTTT. Residues: CASSLAEGIDEKLFF.

This chain connects TRBV2 to TRBJ1-5; D is unresolved. The germline V gene encodes CDR1 SNHLY and CDR2 FYNNEI. V lost 9 bases, J lost 0 bases, and 6 bases lay in between. The CDR3 has 12 amino acids. For the CDR3, the DNA is TGTGCCAGTTCCTTTAGCAATCAGCCCCAGCATTTT. Translating it yields CASSFSNQPQHF.

DNA for the CDR3: TGTGCCAGCTCACCCCGACAGAACACCGGGGAGCTGTTTTTT. Its protein product is CASSPRQNTGELFF. The chain employs TRBV18 and TRBJ2-2; D not certain. The CDR3 is made up of 14 amino acids. CDR1 KGHSH and CDR2 LQKENI come from the germline V gene. Trimming shortened V by 3 bases and J by 1 base, and 6 bases separated the two germline ends.

CDR3 bases: TGTGCCATCAACCACGGACTAGCGGAATACTCTGGGGCCAACGTCCTGACTTTC. Translation gives CAINHGLAEYSGANVLTF. The chain joins TRBV10-3 to TRBJ2-6, with 10 bases matching TRBD2. Germline assignment: CDR1 ENHRY and CDR2 SYGVKD. The trim removed 7 bases at V and 0 bases at J, leaving 9 bases unmatched. This CDR3 comprises 18 residues.

This clone was observed once. The chain uses TRBV3-1 (or the pseudogene TRBV3-2) and TRBJ2-1; 9 nucleotides align to TRBD2. This CDR3 comprises 14 residues. CDR1 is LGHDT and CDR2 is YNNKEL in the germline V gene (reference sequence). Unmatched junction bases numbered 6, after V lost 5 bases and J lost 7 bases. Here the CDR3 reads CASSFRTSANEQFF. CDR3 DNA: TGTGCCAGCAGCTTCCGGACTAGCGCTAATGAGCAGTTCTTC.

The V gene is TRBV4-1, the J gene TRBJ2-3, with a tentative D call TRBD2 (6 bases). Per germline, CDR1 MGHRA and CDR2 YSYEKL. The CDR3 has 15 residues. Trimming took off 3 bases at V and 4 bases at J, with 14 bases between the two ends. The CDR3 spells CASSHWGEVSDTQYF. For the CDR3, the DNA is TGCGCCAGCAGCCATTGGGGGGAGGTATCAGATACGCAGTATTTT.

The chain joins TRBV10-3 to TRBJ2-1; D ambiguous. V lost 3 bases to trimming and J lost 8 bases, with 14 bases between them. Germline lookup yields CDR1 ENHRY and CDR2 SYGVKD. This CDR3 region has 14 residues. The CDR3 here is CAISDIDIRDEQFF. In DNA form, the CDR3 reads TGTGCCATCAGTGACATAGACATACGGGATGAGCAGTTCTTC.

This clone has a handful of counts. The chain couples TRBV7-9 to TRBJ1-1, with unresolved D. The V end lost 2 bases, the J end lost 3 bases, and 10 bases lay between the germline ends. The germline gives CDR1 SEHNR, CDR2 FQNEAQ (reference sequence). This CDR3 has 14 amino acids. For the CDR3, the DNA is TGTGCCAGCAGCTTAATACAGCGGTACACTGAAGCTTTCTTT. This sequence encodes CASSLIQRYTEAFF.

This clone has only a few counts. The DNA of the CDR3 is TGTGCCAGCTCACCACCGGCAGGCCAAGCAACCTACGAGCAGTACTTC. Its translation: CASSPPAGQATYEQYF. This chain joins TRBV18 and TRBJ2-7; D ambiguous. Germline V CDR1 and CDR2: KGHSH, LQKENI. Trimming shortened V by 0 bases and J by 2 bases, and 14 bases separated the two germline ends. The CDR3 extends over 16 amino acids.